These T cell receptor beta chains were read from a single sample in a study of response to subunit inactivated influenza vaccine. TCRdb analysed the RT-PCR reads with MiXCR anew, one entry per CDR3 protein. The sample has about 310,000 distinct CDR3 sequences; roughly 22% are singletons. This sample comprised PBMCs from blood, obtained 21 months after vaccination. The receptors shown here come from a man aged 45 to 70 who received an inactivated influenza vaccine. The CDR3 runs from the conserved cysteine through the conserved F or W. The order of the fields is CDR3 protein, CDR3 DNA, V gene, J gene, clone size, D gene. D genes are given only for firm matches. The size of a clone is reported for some rows only, either as once, few or many, or as a class for expanded clones.

CSTGTAGDTQYF	TGCAGCACCGGGACAGCTGGAGATACGCAGTATTTT	TRBV29-1	TRBJ2-3	.	TRBD1
CASFLMGDTEETQYF	TGTGCCAGCTTCCTCATGGGTGACACCGAAGAGACCCAGTACTTC	TRBV12-3/TRBV12-4	TRBJ2-5	few	.
CASRPDSTDTQYF	TGTGCCAGCAGACCCGACAGCACAGATACGCAGTATTTT	TRBV12-3/TRBV12-4	TRBJ2-3	few	.
CASSGTALNSPLHF	TGTGCCAGCAGTGGGACAGCACTAAATTCACCCCTCCACTTT	TRBV12-3/TRBV12-4	TRBJ1-6	few	TRBD1
CASSLSRAGGFETQYF	TGTGCCAGCAGTTTATCTCGGGCAGGGGGTTTCGAGACCCAGTACTTC	TRBV28	TRBJ2-5	.	TRBD1
CASSLSPGLNPYEQYF	TGTGCCAGCTCACTAAGCCCGGGACTTAATCCGTACGAGCAGTACTTC	TRBV18	TRBJ2-7	.	.
CASSLAVSGRYREQFF	TGTGCCAGCAGCTTAGCGGTTAGCGGGAGATATCGTGAGCAGTTCTTC	TRBV7-9	TRBJ2-1	.	TRBD2
CASRITLGQGRGYTF	TGTGCCAGCAGAATAACCCTCGGCCAGGGTCGTGGCTACACCTTC	TRBV28	TRBJ1-2	few	.
CASSSSNYGYTF	TGTGCCAGCAGCTCATCTAACTATGGCTACACCTTC	TRBV7-2	TRBJ1-2	many	.
CASSLAGQGTLGSTEAFF	TGCGCCAGCAGCTTGGCGGGACAGGGAACTCTTGGTAGCACTGAAGCTTTCTTT	TRBV5-1	TRBJ1-1	few	TRBD1
CASSQDARVTDTQYF	TGTGCCAGCAGCCAAGACGCCAGGGTCACAGATACGCAGTATTTT	TRBV4-2	TRBJ2-3	once	.
CASSRTSWDNEQFF	TGTGCCAGCAGTAGGACTAGCTGGGACAATGAGCAGTTCTTC	TRBV6-1	TRBJ2-1	.	TRBD2
CASSQAVYQETQYF	TGTGCCAGCAGCCAAGCGGTGTACCAAGAGACCCAGTACTTC	TRBV3-1	TRBJ2-5	few	.
CSARWPGGPYEQYF	TGCAGTGCTAGGTGGCCGGGAGGGCCCTACGAGCAGTACTTC	TRBV20-1	TRBJ2-7	few	TRBD2
CSPLSGGGGAETQYF	TGCAGCCCTCTTTCCGGGGGCGGGGGGGCGGAGACCCAGTACTTC	TRBV20-1	TRBJ2-5	few	TRBD2
CASSQDQGRSSGNTIYF	TGCGCCAGCAGCCAAGACCAGGGCCGGAGCTCTGGAAACACCATATATTTT	TRBV4-3	TRBJ1-3	few	.
CASSNGQGLIGGYTF	TGCGCCAGCAGCAATGGACAGGGACTAATTGGAGGCTACACCTTC	TRBV5-1	TRBJ1-2	.	TRBD1
CASSQGGLNNSPLHF	TGTGCCAGCAGCCAAGGGGGTCTGAATAATTCACCCCTCCACTTT	TRBV3-1	TRBJ1-6	.	.
CASSLAPREQYF	TGTGCCAGCAGCTTAGCGCCCCGCGAGCAGTACTTC	TRBV7-2	TRBJ2-7	few	.
CSVESPTGGYYGYTF	TGCAGCGTTGAGTCTCCGACAGGGGGATACTATGGCTACACCTTC	TRBV29-1	TRBJ1-2	.	TRBD1
CSANRGREQYF	TGCAGTGCCAACAGGGGGCGGGAGCAGTACTTC	TRBV20-1	TRBJ2-7	.	TRBD1
CSARDRGSYNSPLHF	TGCAGTGCTAGGGACAGGGGATCCTATAATTCACCCCTCCACTTT	TRBV20-1	TRBJ1-6	many	TRBD1
CASSLSLGTYEQYF	TGTGCCAGCAGCTTATCCTTGGGAACCTACGAGCAGTACTTC	TRBV7-9	TRBJ2-7	few	.
CAIPLYVGTSGNTGELFF	TGTGCCATCCCCCTGTACGTCGGGACTAGCGGGAACACCGGGGAGCTGTTTTTT	TRBV10-3	TRBJ2-2	few	TRBD2
CASSQGQGNSPLHF	TGCGCCAGCAGCCAAGGACAGGGTAATTCACCCCTCCACTTT	TRBV5-1	TRBJ1-6	many	TRBD1
CASSQEGRSSPLHF	TGCGCCAGCAGCCAAGAGGGACGGAGTTCACCCCTCCACTTT	TRBV4-3	TRBJ1-6	.	.
CASSFQPGLAVPDTQYF	TGTGCCAGCAGCTTCCAGCCGGGACTAGCAGTGCCAGATACGCAGTATTTT	TRBV5-6	TRBJ2-3	.	TRBD2
CATGGDHSYEQYF	TGTGCCACCGGTGGTGACCACTCCTACGAGCAGTACTTC	TRBV10-3	TRBJ2-7	.	.
CASQGNRGYNSPLHF	TGTGCCAGCCAGGGAAACAGGGGATATAATTCACCCCTCCACTTT	TRBV12-3/TRBV12-4	TRBJ1-6	few	TRBD1
CASSRRVAMNTEAFF	TGTGCCAGCAGCCGGCGGGTTGCCATGAACACTGAAGCTTTCTTT	TRBV7-9	TRBJ1-1	.	.
CASSQDLTSSTYEQYF	TGTGCCAGCAGCCAAGATTTAACGTCTAGCACCTACGAGCAGTACTTC	TRBV4-2	TRBJ2-7	few	.
CASSLQGGRNQPQHF	TGTGCCAGCAGCTTACAAGGGGGTCGCAATCAGCCCCAGCATTTT	TRBV7-2	TRBJ1-5	few	.
CATSRLPWEVYNEQFF	TGTGCCACCAGCAGACTACCTTGGGAAGTCTACAATGAGCAGTTCTTC	TRBV15	TRBJ2-1	few	.
CASSPYLDYEQYF	TGCGCCAGCAGCCCATACTTAGACTACGAGCAGTACTTC	TRBV4-3	TRBJ2-7	many	.
CASSPWDNTGELFF	TGCGCCAGCAGCCCTTGGGACAACACCGGGGAGCTGTTTTTT	TRBV4-1	TRBJ2-2	.	.
CASSLFVGQNTEAFF	TGTGCCAGCAGCTTATTTGTCGGACAGAACACTGAAGCTTTCTTT	TRBV7-6	TRBJ1-1	.	.
CASSAQPGGPWGYTF	TGTGCCAGCAGCGCCCAACCAGGGGGCCCTTGGGGCTACACCTTC	TRBV21-1	TRBJ1-2	.	.
CASSQRGRDTQYF	TGCGCCAGCAGCCAGCGCGGTAGAGATACGCAGTATTTT	TRBV5-1	TRBJ2-3	.	.
CSSREQGNTEAFF	TGCAGCTCGAGAGAACAGGGGAACACTGAAGCTTTCTTT	TRBV29-1	TRBJ1-1	.	.
CASKTNTYNSPLHF	TGCGCCAGCAAGACGAACACCTATAATTCACCCCTCCACTTT	TRBV5-1	TRBJ1-6	few	.
CASGAVANEQFF	TGTGCCAGTGGGGCAGTAGCCAATGAGCAGTTCTTC	TRBV19	TRBJ2-1	.	.
CASSLGGLRTDTQYF	TGTGCCAGCAGTTTGGGAGGGCTGCGCACAGATACGCAGTATTTT	TRBV12-3/TRBV12-4	TRBJ2-3	.	TRBD2
CAIQPGQGVSEQYF	TGTGCCATACAACCTGGACAGGGGGTTTCCGAGCAGTACTTC	TRBV24-1	TRBJ2-7	.	TRBD1
CASGRGSQPQHF	TGTGCCAGCGGGCGGGGCAGTCAGCCCCAGCATTTT	TRBV6-2/TRBV6-3	TRBJ1-5	few	.
CASTGHLNTGELFF	TGTGCCAGCACGGGACACCTTAACACCGGGGAGCTGTTTTTT	TRBV6-1	TRBJ2-2	.	.
CASSFGRNYGYTF	TGTGCCAGCAGTTTTGGTCGCAACTATGGCTACACCTTC	TRBV12-3/TRBV12-4	TRBJ1-2	few	.
CATSREGSMYGYTF	TGTGCCACCAGCAGAGAGGGCAGCATGTATGGCTACACCTTC	TRBV15	TRBJ1-2	few	.
CASSPPGLAVYNEQFF	TGTGCCAGCAGCCCCCCGGGACTAGCGGTTTACAATGAGCAGTTCTTC	TRBV7-9	TRBJ2-1	.	TRBD2
CASSESGSSYNEQFF	TGTGCCAGCAGTGAGTCGGGCAGCTCCTACAATGAGCAGTTCTTC	TRBV2	TRBJ2-1	few	.
CASSYIAGGDNNEQFF	TGTGCCAGCAGTTATATCGCGGGGGGGGACAACAATGAGCAGTTCTTC	TRBV27	TRBJ2-1	many	TRBD2
CASSPDTDLNTEAFF	TGTGCCAGCAGTCCTGACACTGACCTGAACACTGAAGCTTTCTTT	TRBV4-2	TRBJ1-1	many	.
CASSESGNQPQHF	TGTGCCAGCAGTGAATCAGGCAATCAGCCCCAGCATTTT	TRBV25-1	TRBJ1-5	few	.
CASSRLGTGVSGDGYTF	TGTGCCAGCAGCCGGCTCGGGACAGGGGTATCGGGGGATGGCTACACCTTC	TRBV11-2	TRBJ1-2	.	TRBD1
CASSRGTVNSPLHF	TGTGCCAGCAGTCGCGGGACAGTGAATTCACCCCTCCACTTT	TRBV25-1	TRBJ1-6	.	TRBD1
CASSYGGYTGELFF	TGTGCCAGCAGTTACGGGGGATACACCGGGGAGCTGTTTTTT	TRBV6-2/TRBV6-3	TRBJ2-2	few	.
CASSTGLNTEAFF	TGTGCCAGTAGTACCGGGTTGAACACTGAAGCTTTCTTT	TRBV19	TRBJ1-1	.	.
CASSMGLNPSTDTQYF	TGTGCCAGCAGCATGGGACTAAACCCGAGCACAGATACGCAGTATTTT	TRBV6-2/TRBV6-3	TRBJ2-3	.	TRBD2